The T cell receptor (beta chain) under discussion was sequenced for a study of cytomegalovirus exposure and HLA in healthy donors. The CDR3 sequence is 16 residues long. Germline CDR1 is WSHSY and CDR2 is SAAADI. J was trimmed by 4 bases and V by 6 bases; bases with no gene match: 4. PCR primers comprised 60 Vbeta and 13 Jbeta primers. Assay: immunoSEQ multiplex PCR; the TCRdb copy retains only in-frame clones and omits some. Among 130,000 to 150,000 clones listed, around 80% were seen once. This rearrangement joins TRBV10-2 to TRBJ2-1; 15 bases line up with TRBD2. The sequence derives from a man in his thirties or forties in good health and CMV-seronegative. The sequenced sample consisted of PBMCs. The CDR3: CASRNGTSGRYNEQFF. The CDR3 DNA reads TGCGCCAGCAGGAACGGGACTAGCGGGAGGTACAATGAGCAGTTCTTC.